The 8 T cell receptor beta chains below were found in one sample sequenced in a study of cytomegalovirus exposure and HLA in healthy donors (dated by TCRdb to the late 2010s). Receptor libraries were prepared by the immunoSEQ multiplex PCR assay. For the multiplex PCR, a mixture combining 60 forward primers for TCR Vbeta segments and 13 reverse primers for TCR Jbeta segments was used. Imported from immuneACCESS, the table was reduced by TCRdb to in-frame sequences with V and J called. These copies leave out some clones; in studies compared against another copy, an unresolved V gene accounts for under half, and the cause of the remainder is not known. Here the sample has around 130,000 clones; about 78% occur a single time. The ten largest clonotypes hold approximately 2.9% of the sample. The sequencing input was PBMCs. The receptors come from a human donor in good health.

This clone was recorded a few times. V usage is TRBV9 and J usage is TRBJ2-5; maybe TRBD1 (6 bases). V lost 0 bases and J 2 bases, leaving 8 bases between the germline ends. The CDR3 totals 14 residues. From germline, CDR1 is SGDLS and CDR2 YYNGEE. The chain's CDR3 is CASSVDGTQETQYF. The CDR3 DNA reads TGTGCCAGCAGCGTAGATGGGACACAAGAGACCCAGTACTTC.

The CDR3 nucleotides are TGCGCCAGCAGCCAAATCCGGACTAGCGGGTTGGGGGAGCTGTTTTTT. Translation gives CASSQIRTSGLGELFF. The chain is built from TRBV4-3 and TRBJ2-2; 11 bases are shared with TRBD2. V gave up 2 bases and J gave up 8 bases; unmatched junction bases: 7. This CDR3 region has 16 residues. Germline values: CDR1 LGHNA, CDR2 YSLEER.

The gene calls are TRBV9 and TRBJ1-1; D unclear. Germline values: CDR1 SGDLS, CDR2 YYNGEE. The CDR3 has 15 residues. Trimming took 0 bases from V and 1 from J, leaving 10 bases between them. CDR3 loop: CASSVEARQNTEAFF. CDR3 DNA: TGTGCCAGCAGCGTAGAGGCCAGGCAGAACACTGAAGCTTTCTTT.

This clone was counted only a few times. The chain carries TRBV5-4 and TRBJ1-2; possibly TRBD1 for D (6 bases). From germline, CDR1 is SGHNT and CDR2 YYREEE (reference sequence). The CDR3 has 16 amino acids. V lost 4 bases, J lost 0 bases, and 16 bases lay in between. CDR3 coding DNA: TGTGCCAGCAGCCCCGGAGCCAGGGGAGCTAACTATGGCTACACCTTC. This translates into CASSPGARGANYGYTF.

CDR3 nucleotide sequence: TGTGCCAGTATACCTAGCGGGGGGGCGTCCTACAATGAGCAGTTCTTC. Translating gives CASIPSGGASYNEQFF. The V and J genes are TRBV19 and TRBJ2-1, with 12 bases that match TRBD2. The V segment lost 7 bases and the J segment 1 base; nucleotides outside the gene matches: 5. CDR1 is LNHDA, CDR2 SQIVND, per germline (reference sequence). This CDR3 spans 16 amino acids.

CDR3 amino acids: CAIADREFRGNTGELFF. For the CDR3, the DNA is TGTGCCATAGCCGACAGGGAATTTAGGGGGAACACCGGGGAGCTGTTTTTT. V is TRBV10-3 and J is TRBJ2-2; 7 nucleotides line up with TRBD1. The CDR3 sequence is 17 residues long. Trimming cost V 9 bases and J 1 base; bases outside gene matches: 14. Germline CDR1 is ENHRY and CDR2 is SYGVKD.

The V call is TRBV5-6, the J call TRBJ2-1; 9 bases line up with TRBD2. Germline assignment: CDR1 SGHDT and CDR2 YYEEEE. The trim removed 4 bases at V and 3 bases at J, leaving 5 bases unmatched. This CDR3 is built from 15 residues. The CDR3 DNA reads as TGTGCCAGCAGCCAGGGACTAGCCGACTACAATGAGCAGTTCTTC. Amino acids: CASSQGLADYNEQFF. Variable domain in full (rest from reference TRBV5-6 and TRBJ2-1): DAGVTQSPTHLIKTRGQQVTLRCSPKSGHDTVSWYQQALGQGPQFIFQYYEEEERQRGNFPDRFSGHQFPNYSSELNVNALLLGDSALYLCASSQGLADYNEQFFGPGTRLTVL.

A remark on this clone: At one end, the junction sequence differs from germline, possibly due to a read error. V and J are TRBV5-4 and TRBJ2-3; D unclear. Germline V CDR1 and CDR2: SGHNT, YYREEE (reference sequence). CDR3 size: 11 residues. The CDR3 DNA reads as TGTGCCAGCAGCTTTGCAGATCCGCAGTATTTT. Its translation is CASSFADPQYF.